The 24 T cell receptor beta chains below all came from one sample that was sequenced in a study of monozygotic twins with cystic fibrosis (dated by TCRdb to the early 2020s). Libraries were made using the immunoSEQ multiplex PCR assay. The immuneACCESS repertoire file appears here via TCRdb, limited to in-frame rearrangements. These files lack a portion of the clones; in checked studies, under half of the deficit traces to unresolved V genes, and the cause of the others is not known. For this sample the table gives 35,000 or so clones, of which over 75% were detected only once. The ten most abundant clones make up about 1.8% of the sample. What was sequenced was blood. These receptors were collected from a girl aged 2-10 years with cystic fibrosis.

The chain couples TRBV27 to TRBJ1-2; D perhaps matches TRBD1 (5 bases). The CDR3 has 14 amino acids. Germline V CDR1 and CDR2: MNHEY, SMNVEV (reference sequence). V dropped 5 bases and J dropped 0 bases, with 10 bases sitting between them. DNA for the CDR3: TGTGCCAGCAGTCCCGGGACCTCTAACTATGGCTACACCTTC. It codes for CASSPGTSNYGYTF.

The chain uses TRBV5-1 and TRBJ1-6; no firm D call. Germline-derived CDR1 and CDR2 are SGHRS and YFSETQ. There are 19 residues in the CDR3. Trimming took 0 bases from V and 7 from J, leaving 23 bases between them. CDR3: CASSLDPHPAARINSPLHF. DNA of the CDR3: TGCGCCAGCAGCTTGGACCCCCATCCAGCGGCTAGAATAAATTCACCCCTCCACTTT.

Only a few counts were recorded for this clone. J is TRBJ1-4 and V is TRBV19; 9 positions match TRBD1. CDR1 LNHDA and CDR2 SQIVND come from the germline V gene (reference sequence). The CDR3 has 15 residues. V lost 4 bases and J lost 5; bases outside the gene matches: 5. The CDR3 sequence: CASSTGQGLNEKLFF. In DNA, the CDR3 is TGTGCCAGTAGTACCGGACAGGGGTTGAATGAAAAACTGTTTTTT.

This sequence joins TRBV2 and TRBJ2-7; D not certain. V lost 8 bases to trimming and J lost 2 bases, with 10 bases between them. CDR1 and CDR2 from the germline V gene are SNHLY and FYNNEI. There are 12 residues in the CDR3. The chain's CDR3 is CASYMAPYEQYF. CDR3 nucleotide sequence: TGTGCCAGCTATATGGCGCCCTACGAGCAGTACTTC. Drawing the rest from reference TRBV2 and TRBJ2-7, the complete variable domain is EPEVTQTPSHQVTQMGQEVILRCVPISNHLYFYWYRQILGQKVEFLVSFYNNEISEKSEIFDDQFSVERPDGSNFTLKIRSTKLEDSAMYFCASYMAPYEQYFGPGTRLTVT.

The chain is built from TRBV29-1 and TRBJ1-4, with TRBD1 matching over 7 bases. This CDR3 comprises 14 residues. Germline V CDR1 and CDR2: SQVTM, ANQGSEA. J was trimmed by 7 bases and V by 4 bases; bases with no gene match: 9. In DNA, the CDR3 is TGCAGCGTTGTAGAGACAGGGAAGCGTGAAAAACTGTTTTTT. Its translation is CSVVETGKREKLFF.

This clone appeared a single time. This chain connects TRBV9 to TRBJ1-3; maybe TRBD1 (6 bases). Trimming pared 3 bases from V and 2 bases from J, leaving 12 bases between. This CDR3 is 15 amino acids long. CDR1 and CDR2 from the germline V gene are SGDLS and YYNGEE. The CDR3 loop reads CASSDRAGPGNTIYF. Here the CDR3 DNA reads TGTGCCAGCAGCGACAGGGCAGGGCCTGGAAACACCATATATTTT. The full variable domain, in which reference TRBV9 and TRBJ1-3 provide the parts outside the CDR3, is DSGVTQTPKHLITATGQRVTLRCSPRSGDLSVYWYQQSLDQGLQFLIQYYNGEERAKGNILERFSAQQFPDLHSELNLSSLELGDSALYFCASSDRAGPGNTIYFGEGSWLTVV.

The genes are TRBV11-3 and TRBJ1-6; weak D call: TRBD1 (5 bases). Germline-derived CDR1 and CDR2 are SGHNT and YENEEA. V was clipped by 5 bases and J by 4 bases, with 9 bases between them. This CDR3 is built from 14 residues. CDR3 nucleotide sequence: TGTGCCAGCAGCCGGGACGGTTATAATTCACCCCTCCACTTT. Translated, it gives CASSRDGYNSPLHF.

CDR3 coding DNA: TGCAGCGTTGAAGGGAGAGGGACAGGGGAGGGTGGCTACACCTTC. Translation: CSVEGRGTGEGGYTF. The chain couples TRBV29-1 to TRBJ1-2; 10 bases are shared with TRBD1. The CDR3 has 15 amino acids. The germline CDR1 and CDR2 sequences are SQVTM and ANQGSEA. V lost 1 base, J lost 7 bases, and 9 bases stayed unmatched.

This sequence joins TRBV13 and TRBJ2-5, with 10 bases aligning to TRBD2. The CDR3 is 12 amino acids. Trimming removed 6 bases from V and 10 bases from J; junction bases left unmatched: 5. Germline loops: CDR1 PRHDT, CDR2 FYEKMQ (reference sequence). The CDR3 protein is CASSPSGGLQYF. In nucleotides, the CDR3 is TGTGCCAGCAGTCCTAGCGGGGGCCTCCAGTACTTC.

CDR3 protein: CASSSDGPPGANVLTF. The CDR3 coding sequence is TGTGCCAGCAGCTCGGACGGGCCCCCTGGGGCCAACGTCCTGACTTTC. The chain joins TRBV7-3 to TRBJ2-6; D call uncertain. V shed 4 bases and J shed 2 bases, with 12 bases lying between them. Per the germline V gene, CDR1 is SGHTA and CDR2 is FQGTGA. This CDR3 is 16 amino acids long.

Only a few counts were recorded for this clone. The CDR3 region has the DNA TGCGCCAGCAGCCGGGCAATCCTCCAGAACTATGGCTACACCTTC. Protein sequence: CASSRAILQNYGYTF. This chain joins TRBV5-1 and TRBJ1-2; D call uncertain. Deletions cut 4 bases from V and 2 bases from J, with 15 bases between. The CDR3 is 15 residues long. CDR1 is SGHRS and CDR2 is YFSETQ in the germline V gene. Filled out from reference TRBV5-1 and TRBJ1-2, the complete variable domain reads KAGVTQTPRYLIKTRGQQVTLSCSPISGHRSVSWYQQTPGQGLQFLFEYFSETQRNKGNFPGRFSGRQFSNSRSEMNVSTLELGDSALYLCASSRAILQNYGYTFGSGTRLTVV.

The CDR3 loop reads CASSFKGDTEAFF. CDR3 coding DNA: TGTGCCAGCAGCTTCAAGGGGGACACTGAAGCTTTCTTT. The chain couples TRBV7-9 to TRBJ1-1; TRBD1 is a possible D gene (6 bases). Trimming stripped 3 bases from V and 3 bases from J, with 8 bases between. This CDR3 comprises 13 residues. Germline values: CDR1 SEHNR, CDR2 FQNEAQ (reference sequence).

The chain uses TRBV6-1 and TRBJ1-2, with D unclear. The CDR3 consists of 13 residues. The germline gives CDR1 MNHNS, CDR2 SASEGT. Trimming removed 5 bases from V and 7 bases from J, with 14 bases in between. The CDR3 coding sequence is TGTGCCAGCAGTAAGGAAGGAGGGCTTGGCTACACCTTC. Translated, it gives CASSKEGGLGYTF.

V usage is TRBV7-3 and J usage is TRBJ2-6, with D perhaps TRBD1 or TRBD2 (5 bases each). Trimming shortened V by 5 bases and J by 0 bases, and 11 bases separated the two germline ends. The length of the CDR3 is 16 residues. CDR1 and CDR2 (germline): SGHTA, FQGTGA. DNA for the CDR3: TGTGCCAGCAGCCAGGGACGGGCCTCTGGGGCCAACGTCCTGACTTTC. Translated, it gives CASSQGRASGANVLTF.

The chain links TRBV29-1 to TRBJ2-2; 15 positions agree with TRBD2. Trimming cost V 6 bases and J 4 bases; bases outside gene matches: 6. There are 16 residues in the CDR3. Germline V CDR1 and CDR2: SQVTM, ANQGSEA. CDR3 residues: CSVGLAGGQSTGELFF. DNA for the CDR3: TGCAGCGTCGGACTAGCGGGGGGGCAGAGCACCGGGGAGCTGTTTTTT.

The J gene is TRBJ2-5, the V gene TRBV9; TRBD2 matches at 8 bases. Germline assignment: CDR1 SGDLS and CDR2 YYNGEE. Losses at the gene ends were 4 bases for V and 5 bases for J; bases not matched to a gene: 10. The CDR3 has 15 amino acids. As DNA, the CDR3 is TGTGCCAGCAGCACCTCGACTAGCGCCCCCGAGACCCAGTACTTC. This encodes CASSTSTSAPETQYF.

The J gene is TRBJ1-1, the V gene TRBV5-1; no clear D. This CDR3 has 15 residues. Germline lookup yields CDR1 SGHRS and CDR2 YFSETQ. The ends were cut back, 4 bases at V and 3 bases at J, with 16 bases in the middle. The CDR3 region is CASSPQRARDTEAFF. The CDR3 bases are TGCGCCAGCAGCCCCCAGAGGGCGAGGGACACTGAAGCTTTCTTT.

In its sample, this clone was seen once. The V gene is TRBV30, the J gene TRBJ1-2; D may be TRBD1 (5 bases). The germline V gene has CDR1 GTSNPN and CDR2 SVGIG (reference sequence). Between the trimmed V and J ends, which lost 0 bases and 7 bases, there was a span of 24 bases. This CDR3 region has 17 residues. This CDR3 reads CAWSVYPRAPGGAGYTF. CDR3 DNA: TGTGCCTGGAGTGTATATCCGAGAGCCCCTGGGGGAGCTGGCTACACCTTC.

The J gene is TRBJ1-2, the V gene TRBV19, with 8 positions matching TRBD1. V dropped 7 bases and J dropped 1; count of bases not matched to a gene: 5. Germline-derived CDR1 and CDR2 are LNHDA and SQIVND (reference sequence). The CDR3 sequence is 14 residues long. CDR3 coding DNA: TGTGCCAGTACCCCAACAGGGGGTAACTATGGCTACACCTTC. Its protein product is CASTPTGGNYGYTF.

The rearrangement links TRBV6-5 to TRBJ1-1; D is possibly TRBD1 (6 bases). CDR1 is MNHEY and CDR2 is SVGAGI in the germline V gene. This CDR3 comprises 15 residues. Trimming left V 8 bases short and J 2 bases short, with 18 bases between. CDR3 nucleotide sequence: TGTGCCAGCCGCCCGACAGGCCCGGGTAACACTGAAGCTTTCTTT. It is translated as CASRPTGPGNTEAFF.

The chain recombines TRBV5-4 with TRBJ2-1, with D tentatively TRBD2 (5 bases). Germline assignment: CDR1 SGHNT and CDR2 YYREEE (reference sequence). Trimming removed 0 bases at V and 5 bases at J, with 9 bases between. The CDR3 extends over 14 amino acids. CDR3 coding DNA: TGTGCCAGCAGCTTGGAACCCGGGAACAATGAGCAGTTCTTC. It yields the protein CASSLEPGNNEQFF.

This chain connects TRBV7-9 to TRBJ2-5, with TRBD2 matching 7 bases. Germline lookup yields CDR1 SEHNR and CDR2 FQNEAQ (reference sequence). The CDR3 runs to 14 residues. J lost 3 bases, V lost 5 bases, and 6 bases had no gene match. The DNA of the CDR3 is TGTGCCAGCAGCGGGGGAGGGGTCGAAGAGACCCAGTACTTC. It codes for CASSGGGVEETQYF.

DNA for the CDR3: TGTGCCAGCAGCCCCGTCAACTCTGGGGCCAACGTCCTGACTTTC. Translation gives CASSPVNSGANVLTF. The J gene is TRBJ2-6, the V gene TRBV6-4; D call uncertain. Germline CDR1 reads MRHNA; CDR2 reads SNTAGT. The V end lost 6 bases, the J end lost 0 bases, and 9 bases lay between the germline ends. The CDR3 has 15 amino acids.

This sequence joins TRBV4-1 and TRBJ1-1; no reliable D call. The length of the CDR3 is 15 residues. The V end lost 0 bases, the J end lost 1 base, and 9 bases lay between the germline ends. Germline V gives CDR1 MGHRA, CDR2 YSYEKL. In DNA, the CDR3 is TGCGCCAGCAGCCAAGATTGGATACCGAACACTGAAGCTTTCTTT. It yields the protein CASSQDWIPNTEAFF.